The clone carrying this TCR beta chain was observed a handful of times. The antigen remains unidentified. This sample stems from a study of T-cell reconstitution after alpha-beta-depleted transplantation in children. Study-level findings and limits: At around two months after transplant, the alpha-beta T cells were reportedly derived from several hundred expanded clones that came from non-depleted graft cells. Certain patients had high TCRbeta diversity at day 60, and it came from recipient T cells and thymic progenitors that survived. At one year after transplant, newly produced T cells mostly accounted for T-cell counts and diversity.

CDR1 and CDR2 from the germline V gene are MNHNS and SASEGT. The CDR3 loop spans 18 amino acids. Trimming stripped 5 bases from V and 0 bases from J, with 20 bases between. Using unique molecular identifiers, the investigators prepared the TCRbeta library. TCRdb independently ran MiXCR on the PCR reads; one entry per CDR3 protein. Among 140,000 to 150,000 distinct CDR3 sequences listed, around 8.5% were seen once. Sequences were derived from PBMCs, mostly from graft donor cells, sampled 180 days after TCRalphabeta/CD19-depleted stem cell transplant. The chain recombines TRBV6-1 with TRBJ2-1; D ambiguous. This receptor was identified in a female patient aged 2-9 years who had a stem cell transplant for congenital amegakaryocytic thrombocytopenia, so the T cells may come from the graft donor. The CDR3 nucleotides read TGTGCCAGCAGTCCGGGCCTCGGACCTTGGAGCTCCTACAATGAGCAGTTCTTC. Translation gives CASSPGLGPWSSYNEQFF.